One sample yielded the 10 T cell receptor beta chains listed below, sequenced in a study of human T cells and chemical hapten exposure (dated by TCRdb to the early 2020s). Libraries were prepared through RACE. Data came from a NextSeq 500. TCRdb's own reprocessing of the public reads used fastp at Q25 and MiXCR and kept productive beta chains. Rows with one shared CDR3 protein collapse into an entry with the most common genes and DNA. This sample is represented by 25,000 to 35,000 distinct CDR3 sequences; 5% to 6% of them were singletons. The ten biggest clones cover 5.6% of the sample. What the time point label conveys for this sample: patch test 3, about 24 weeks after DPC sensitization. The label giving this sample's treatment or condition can be read as: therapeutic diphenylcyclopropenone sensitization with weekly scalp DPC. This sample comprised whole blood, obtained in connection with sensitization to the hapten diphenylcyclopropenone (DPC). The receptors originated from a man aged 25-40 years with alopecia areata. Some clones in this sample may be carry-over from other donors' samples.

This clonotype has at least ten counts. The chain is built from TRBV6-5 and TRBJ2-1; D uncertain. With 6 bases removed from V and 3 bases from J, the gap between germline ends came to 6 bases. Germline V lookup: CDR1 MNHEY, CDR2 SVGAGI. The CDR3 runs to 12 residues. The CDR3 loop reads CASRANYNEQFF. CDR3 coding DNA: TGTGCCAGCAGGGCTAACTACAATGAGCAGTTCTTC.

This clonotype was recorded at least ten times. This chain connects TRBV3-1 to TRBJ2-4, with 10 bases that match TRBD1. This CDR3 is 19 amino acids long. Germline V CDR1 and CDR2: LGHDT, YNNKEL (reference sequence). The V and J ends lost 0 bases and 1 base, in that order; junction bases with no gene match: 9. CDR3 bases: TGTGCCAGCAGCCAAGATTCCGGGACAGGGGTTCTGGCCAAAAACATTCAGTACTTC. It specifies CASSQDSGTGVLAKNIQYF.

Many counts were recorded for this clonotype. The chain uses TRBV6-2 or TRBV6-3 and TRBJ1-1, with D possibly matching TRBD1 (5 bases). V lost 2 bases and J 5 bases, leaving 18 bases between the germline ends. There are 16 residues in the CDR3. The germline gives CDR1 MNHEY, CDR2 SVGEGT. The CDR3 region has the DNA TGTGCCAGCAGTTACCGGCACGGGGGGGGAAGAACTGAAGCTTTCTTT. It yields the protein CASSYRHGGGRTEAFF.

This clonotype was recorded at least ten times. The chain links TRBV12-3 or TRBV12-4 to TRBJ2-5, with 7 bases fitting TRBD2. This CDR3 spans 15 amino acids. V was clipped by 0 bases and J by 5 bases; unmatched bases: 6. CDR3 sequence: CASSLAGGPAETQYF. The CDR3 DNA reads as TGTGCCAGCAGTTTAGCGGGAGGGCCCGCCGAGACCCAGTACTTC.

This clonotype was detected many times. The rearrangement uses TRBV10-3 and TRBJ2-1, with 12 bases aligning to TRBD2. Looked up from germline, CDR1 is ENHRY and CDR2 is SYGVKD. V trimming: 3 bases; J trimming: 9 bases; junction bases outside the gene matches: 6. The CDR3 is 15 amino acids. Written as DNA, the CDR3 is TGTGCCATCAGTGATCCTAGCGGGAGGGCCGTTGAGCAGTTCTTC. Translation gives CAISDPSGRAVEQFF.

This clonotype has at least ten counts. The V call is TRBV7-8, the J call TRBJ2-5, with a possible D match to TRBD2 (5 bases). CDR1 and CDR2 (germline): SGHVS, FQNEAQ. V gave up 0 bases and J gave up 9 bases, with 17 bases separating them. The CDR3 covers 15 residues. CDR3 protein: CASSLAQAEAKSQYF. The CDR3 DNA is TGTGCCAGCAGCTTAGCGCAGGCGGAGGCGAAGTCCCAGTACTTC.

This clonotype occurred many times. The chain recombines TRBV13 with TRBJ2-4, with 8 bases fitting TRBD2. CDR3 length: 16 amino acids. The germline gives CDR1 PRHDT, CDR2 FYEKMQ (reference sequence). V lost 1 base to trimming and J lost 1 base; unmatched junction nucleotides: 3. The CDR3 sequence: CASSLAGGTAKNIQYF. CDR3 DNA: TGTGCCAGCAGCTTAGCGGGGGGGACGGCCAAAAACATTCAGTACTTC.

This clonotype was seen many times. The chain is built from TRBV27 and TRBJ2-2, with 9 positions matching TRBD1. Germline V lookup: CDR1 MNHEY, CDR2 SMNVEV (reference sequence). V dropped 5 bases and J dropped 0; count of bases not matched to a gene: 7. The CDR3 has 17 amino acids. The chain's CDR3 is CASSRGQGTANTGELFF. The CDR3 nucleotides read TGTGCCAGCAGTCGCGGACAGGGGACTGCGAACACCGGGGAGCTGTTTTTT.

This clonotype was recorded many times. The chain employs TRBV6-1 and TRBJ2-2; possibly TRBD2 for D (5 bases). Germline V gene sequence: CDR1 MNHNS, CDR2 SASEGT. This CDR3 is built from 19 residues. The ends were cut back, 4 bases at V and 0 bases at J, with 21 bases in the middle. The CDR3: CASSAWRPLGAANTGELFF. The CDR3 nucleotides read TGTGCCAGCAGTGCCTGGCGGCCCCTAGGAGCGGCGAACACCGGGGAGCTGTTTTTT.

This clonotype was counted many times. V gene TRBV20-1 combines with J gene TRBJ1-5; D not certain. Germline V gene lookup returns CDR1 DFQATT and CDR2 SNEGSKA (reference sequence). Trimming removed 3 bases at V and 5 bases at J, with 11 bases between. The CDR3 covers 13 residues. The CDR3 spells CSASRVGDQPQHF. DNA of the CDR3: TGCAGTGCTAGTAGGGTGGGAGATCAGCCCCAGCATTTT.